The clone carrying this TCR beta chain has a handful of counts. The record originates from a study of human T cells and chemical hapten exposure. As for time point: patch test 1, 2 weeks after DPC sensitization. Treatment: therapeutic diphenylcyclopropenone sensitization with weekly scalp DPC. Per germline, CDR1 SQVTM and CDR2 ANQGSEA. With 5 bases removed from V and 4 bases from J, the gap between germline ends came to 9 bases. The CDR3 spans 12 residues. The library labeled individual cDNA molecules by adding unique molecular identifiers to them. MiXCR, applied by TCRdb to the RACE reads, yields one record per CDR3 protein. The sample consists of roughly 100,000 distinct CDR3 sequences, approximately 10% of them appearing once.

The receptor was derived from a woman between 35 and 50 years old with alopecia areata. Some clones in this sample may be carry-over from other donors' samples. The source material was whole blood, sampled in connection with sensitization to the hapten diphenylcyclopropenone (DPC). The chain couples TRBV29-1 to TRBJ1-5, with unresolved D. The CDR3 region has the DNA TGCAGCGTTCGGACGGCTAATCAGCCCCAGCATTTT. This sequence encodes CSVRTANQPQHF.